These 13 T cell receptor beta chains share one sample of origin, sequenced in a study of CD8 T cells in ankylosing spondylitis. Study-level points and caveats: Characteristic of ankylosing spondylitis blood, it appeared, was a TCR beta motif comprising eight highly homologous variants.

TCRdb re-analysed the 5' RACE reads in MiXCR, keeping a single row per CDR3 protein. The profile shows about 540,000 distinct CDR3 sequences, approximately 11% of them singletons. No antigen has been assigned to these receptors. The sequencing input was blood, either unsorted or a sorted T cell fraction (not recorded which). The receptor set was obtained from a male donor with ankylosing spondylitis.

This clonotype showed up just a few times. The gene calls are TRBV20-1 and TRBJ1-5; D may be TRBD1 (5 bases). V was trimmed by 6 bases and J by 6 bases, leaving 6 bases between them. The germline V gene has CDR1 DFQATT and CDR2 SNEGSKA (reference sequence). The CDR3 runs to 10 residues. The CDR3 region is CSAGLQPQHF. CDR3 coding DNA: TGCAGTGCGGGGCTTCAGCCCCAGCATTTT.

This CDR3 is CTSSLGGQGISPLHF. CDR3 in DNA: TGTACCAGCAGCTTAGGAGGACAGGGGATTTCACCCCTCCACTTT. The J gene is TRBJ1-6, the V gene TRBV7-2; 9 bases align to TRBD1. V dropped 1 base and J dropped 9; count of bases not matched to a gene: 4. The germline V gene encodes CDR1 SGHTA and CDR2 FQGNSA. The CDR3 loop spans 15 amino acids.

This chain joins TRBV6-6 and TRBJ1-1; D possibly corresponds to TRBD1 (6 bases). Germline V gene data show CDR1 as MNHNY and CDR2 as SVGAGI (reference sequence). This CDR3 spans 13 amino acids. V dropped 8 bases and J dropped 0 bases, with 10 bases sitting between them. Written as DNA, the CDR3 is TGTGCCAGCTACAGGGAGATGAACACTGAAGCTTTCTTT. This sequence encodes CASYREMNTEAFF.

This clonotype occurred a few times. V gene TRBV20-1 combines with J gene TRBJ2-5; D uncertain. Germline CDR1 is DFQATT and CDR2 is SNEGSKA (reference sequence). The CDR3 has 14 amino acids. The V end lost 0 bases, the J end lost 5 bases, and 13 bases lay between the germline ends. This chain's CDR3 is CSARDRVLIETQYF. The CDR3 region has the DNA TGCAGTGCTAGAGATAGGGTCTTAATTGAGACCCAGTACTTC.

This clonotype has a count of ten or more. The rearrangement links TRBV20-1 to TRBJ2-1; tentatively, D is TRBD2 (6 bases). With 5 bases removed from V and 1 base from J, the gap between germline ends came to 18 bases. This CDR3 is built from 16 residues. Germline V lookup: CDR1 DFQATT, CDR2 SNEGSKA (reference sequence). Here the CDR3 DNA reads TGCAGTGCTTACGGGCCCTCAGGGAGGTCCTACAATGAGCAGTTCTTC. This translates into CSAYGPSGRSYNEQFF.

This clonotype was counted at least ten times. The gene calls are TRBV12-3 or TRBV12-4 and TRBJ1-2, with D possibly matching TRBD1 (5 bases). CDR3 length: 12 amino acids. Trimming stripped 6 bases from V and 4 bases from J, with 9 bases between. This CDR3 reads CASSRVAYGYTF. The CDR3 DNA follows: TGTGCCAGCAGCAGGGTAGCCTATGGCTACACCTTC.

This clonotype was picked up a small number of times. The rearrangement links TRBV5-5 to TRBJ2-3, with a weak D call TRBD2 (6 bases). V was pared by 0 bases and J by 2 bases, with 10 bases between. The CDR3 totals 15 residues. Germline-derived CDR1 and CDR2 are SGHKS and YYEKEE (reference sequence). The CDR3 DNA reads TGTGCCAGCAGCTTGGAGGCGGGACTCACAGATACGCAGTATTTT. Protein: CASSLEAGLTDTQYF.

This chain uses TRBV5-1 with TRBJ2-5; D gene uncertain. The CDR3 length is 13 residues. The germline CDR1 and CDR2 sequences are SGHRS and YFSETQ. The V and J ends lost 5 bases and 4 bases respectively, with 12 bases between them. CDR3 bases: TGCGCCAGCAGTTTTAGAGTCGGAGAGACCCAGTACTTC. This codes for CASSFRVGETQYF.

The rearrangement links TRBV7-9 to TRBJ2-3; D is ambiguous. The V and J ends lost 5 bases and 1 base respectively, with 13 bases between them. CDR1 SEHNR and CDR2 FQNEAQ come from the germline V gene (reference sequence). This CDR3 comprises 15 residues. The CDR3 loop is CASSAEDKGTDTQYF. CDR3 DNA sequence: TGTGCCAGCAGCGCGGAAGATAAGGGCACAGATACGCAGTATTTT.

This clonotype has just a few counts. The chain has TRBV3-1 and TRBJ1-5; D gene unclear. Trimming removed 1 base at V and 4 bases at J, with 11 bases between. There are 15 residues in the CDR3. Germline V gene data show CDR1 as LGHDT and CDR2 as YNNKEL (reference sequence). The CDR3 here is CASSQGIPTNQPQHF. CDR3 DNA sequence: TGTGCCAGCAGCCAAGGCATACCGACAAATCAGCCCCAGCATTTT.

This clonotype was seen a handful of times. The chain has TRBV4-1 and TRBJ2-7; 7 bases are shared with TRBD2. The trim removed 1 base at V and 2 bases at J, leaving 8 bases unmatched. Per the germline V gene, CDR1 is MGHRA and CDR2 is YSYEKL. The CDR3 length is 16 residues. For the CDR3, the DNA is TGCGCCAGCAGCCAAGCGAAGCGGGGAGATACCTACGAGCAGTACGTC. Protein: CASSQAKRGDTYEQYV.

This clonotype was seen only a few times. The rearrangement joins TRBV5-1 to TRBJ2-1, with TRBD2 as a possible D gene (6 bases). The CDR3 extends over 15 amino acids. CDR1 SGHRS and CDR2 YFSETQ come from the germline V gene. Trimming shortened V by 6 bases and J by 0 bases, and 13 bases separated the two germline ends. The CDR3 nucleotides are TGCGCCAGCATGGGCGGGATTCCCTCCTACAATGAGCAGTTCTTC. Amino acids: CASMGGIPSYNEQFF.

This clonotype has more than one count but fewer than ten. The chain uses TRBV19 and TRBJ1-1, with 10 nucleotides matching TRBD1. This CDR3 is built from 16 residues. Germline V gene lookup returns CDR1 LNHDA and CDR2 SQIVND (reference sequence). With 7 bases clipped from V and 1 base from J, the junction kept 9 bases outside the gene matches. CDR3 sequence: CASIPRGDRGNTEAFF. CDR3 coding DNA: TGTGCCAGTATCCCAAGGGGGGACAGGGGGAACACTGAAGCTTTCTTT.